What follows describes a single TCR beta chain. Trimming stripped 2 bases from V and 0 bases from J, with 9 bases between. CDR3 length equals 15 residues. Germline CDR1 and CDR2: MNHEY and SMNVEV (reference sequence). This sample was included in a study of blood T cell repertoires in COVID-19. Study summary: The study drew acute and convalescent COVID-19 samples from the United States, Italy and Spain.

Per the study methods: By means of reference gene primer amplification, nucleated cell counts were estimated. Using immunoSEQ multiplex PCR, the repertoire was profiled, and TCRdb retains in-frame clones only, with some absent. That table supplies the V and J calls and clone size; D and trimming were determined from the DNA. The table records around 98,000 clones, around 82% of them present only once. Input material: peripheral blood. This rearrangement joins TRBV27 to TRBJ2-3; a possible D gene is TRBD2 (6 bases). The sequence came from a man in his 70s with active or convalescent COVID-19. The CDR3 nucleotides read TGTGCCAGCAGTTTAGGGGGGATTAGCACAGATACGCAGTATTTT. Amino acid sequence: CASSLGGISTDTQYF.